These T cell receptor beta chains were read from a single sample in a study of blood T cell repertoires in COVID-19. Produced via immunoSEQ multiplex PCR; TCRdb's table is partial and in-frame only. The table lists around 360,000 clones, around 87% of them singletons. The material sequenced was peripheral blood. The source is a woman younger than 45 with COVID-19, enrolled during active disease. Both conserved end residues are part of each CDR3. Each record gives: J gene, V gene, clone size, D gene, CDR3 protein, CDR3 DNA. D genes are given only for firm matches. Expanded clones get a size class; other rows say once, few or many, or leave the size out.

J: TRBJ1-1; V: TRBV15; size: .; D: .; CDR3: CATSRSLARRTEAFF; DNA: TGTGCCACCAGCAGATCCCTGGCCCGGAGGACTGAAGCTTTCTTT
J: TRBJ1-6; V: TRBV28; size: .; D: TRBD1; CDR3: CASSLWGQFSSYNSPLHF; DNA: TGTGCCAGCAGTTTATGGGGACAGTTTAGCTCCTATAATTCACCCCTCCACTTT
J: TRBJ2-2; V: TRBV5-1; size: few; D: .; CDR3: CASRGGTGGAGELFF; DNA: TGCGCCAGCAGGGGGGGGACAGGAGGAGCCGGGGAGCTGTTTTTT
J: TRBJ1-4; V: TRBV7-2; size: many; D: TRBD1; CDR3: CAMPGQGWGKLFF; DNA: TGTGCCATGCCGGGACAGGGTTGGGGAAAACTGTTTTTT
J: TRBJ2-7; V: TRBV13; size: .; D: .; CDR3: CASSLDSEPYEQYF; DNA: TGTGCCAGCAGCTTGGACAGCGAGCCCTACGAGCAGTACTTC
J: TRBJ1-3; V: TRBV18; size: .; D: .; CDR3: CASSPLVKGDGNTIYF; DNA: TGTGCCAGCTCACCACTGGTGAAGGGGGATGGAAACACCATATATTTT
J: TRBJ2-4; V: TRBV3-1/TRBV3-2; size: .; D: .; CDR3: CASSQDVRGVPAKNIQYF; DNA: TGTGCCAGCAGCCAAGATGTCAGGGGAGTTCCAGCCAAAAACATTCAGTACTTC
J: TRBJ2-3; V: TRBV7-8; size: once; D: TRBD1; CDR3: CASSIQGAAADTQYF; DNA: TGTGCCAGCAGCATACAGGGGGCGGCTGCAGATACGCAGTATTTT
J: TRBJ2-5; V: TRBV7-9; size: once; D: .; CDR3: CASSGRRETQYF; DNA: TGTGCCAGCAGCGGGAGGAGGGAGACCCAGTACTTC
J: TRBJ1-5; V: TRBV28; size: .; D: TRBD1; CDR3: CASQWGTDYSNQPQHF; DNA: TGTGCCAGCCAGTGGGGGACAGACTATAGCAATCAGCCCCAGCATTTT
J: TRBJ1-6; V: TRBV19; size: .; D: .; CDR3: CASSIEGVRNSPLHF; DNA: TGTGCCAGTAGTATCGAGGGGGTAAGGAATTCACCCCTCCACTTT
J: TRBJ2-3; V: TRBV28; size: .; D: .; CDR3: CASNRRSTDTQYF; DNA: TGTGCCAGCAATAGGAGGAGCACAGATACGCAGTATTTT
J: TRBJ2-1; V: TRBV7-3; size: .; D: TRBD2; CDR3: CASSPRLAGFSEQFF; DNA: TGTGCCAGCAGCCCTCGACTAGCGGGGTTTAGTGAGCAGTTCTTC
J: TRBJ2-7; V: TRBV5-1; size: .; D: TRBD1; CDR3: CASSHRTGGIYEQYF; DNA: TGCGCCAGCAGCCATCGGACAGGGGGGATCTACGAGCAGTACTTC
J: TRBJ1-5; V: TRBV7-2; size: .; D: .; CDR3: CASSNPLGAGNQPQHF; DNA: TGTGCCAGCAGCAATCCACTGGGGGCAGGCAATCAGCCCCAGCATTTT
J: TRBJ2-7; V: TRBV12-3/TRBV12-4; size: .; D: .; CDR3: CASSRTNGDEQYF; DNA: TGTGCCAGCAGTCGCACTAACGGGGACGAGCAGTACTTC
J: TRBJ1-5; V: TRBV18; size: .; D: .; CDR3: CASSPAGNRIQPQHF; DNA: TGTGCCAGCTCACCAGCAGGGAATAGAATTCAGCCCCAGCATTTT
J: TRBJ2-7; V: TRBV4-1; size: few; D: .; CDR3: CASSQESGSSYEQYF; DNA: TGCGCCAGCAGCCAAGAGAGCGGTAGCTCCTACGAGCAGTACTTC
J: TRBJ2-3; V: TRBV6-6; size: .; D: .; CDR3: CASTAQDTQYF; DNA: TGTGCCAGCACCGCCCAGGATACGCAGTATTTT
J: TRBJ2-3; V: TRBV10-1; size: .; D: TRBD1; CDR3: CASTDRDGTQYF; DNA: TGCGCCAGTACGGACAGGGATGGAACGCAGTATTTT